This TCR beta chain was profiled in a study of CD8 T cells in Susac syndrome. Through negative isolation, CD4+ and CD8+ T cells were obtained, while TEMRA cells were enriched using FACS. Random hexamers were used to reverse transcribe an amount of about 0.5 to 1 ug RNA. Amplification of TCR beta CDR3 used immunoSEQ multiplex PCR across 54 Vbeta and 13 Jbeta. TCRdb reprocessed the immunoSEQ multiplex PCR reads with MiXCR, giving one entry per CDR3 protein. Of 27,000 or so distinct CDR3 sequences listed, roughly 94% are singletons. The V and J ends lost 2 bases and 9 bases, in that order; junction bases with no gene match: 7. The CDR3 spans 14 residues. Germline V gives CDR1 SGHRS, CDR2 YFSETQ.

This rearrangement joins TRBV5-1 to TRBJ2-1; 8 bases are a match to TRBD1. The clonotype comes from a human donor in good health. The sequenced sample consisted of CD8+ T cells from PBMCs. The CDR3 loop reads CASSFTTGGPEQFF. In DNA, the CDR3 is TGCGCCAGCAGCTTTACTACAGGGGGACCTGAGCAGTTCTTC.